This T cell receptor (beta chain) was observed in a study of blood T cells in healthy people across ages. The V gene's germline CDR1 is LGHNA and CDR2 YNFKEQ. The CDR3 length is 13 residues. V shed 5 bases and J 5 bases; nucleotides not matched to a gene: 3. A second PCR, run for about 6 to 11 cycles, used a sample-barcoded 5' primer plus a J-beta primer mix. TCRdb re-called the 5' RACE reads with MiXCR, one entry per CDR3 protein. The repertoire consists of hundreds of thousands of distinct CDR3 sequences, with 45% to 50% occurring once and the leading ten covering roughly 31%. Collection of roughly 9.6 milliliters of peripheral blood was performed for each donor. This clonotype was seen only a few times.

The rearrangement links TRBV4-2 to TRBJ1-5; the match to TRBD1 covers 7 bases. The receptor's source is a woman in her sixties or seventies in good health. Sample: blood. CDR3 region: CASSVDRDQPQHF. CDR3 sequence (DNA): TGTGCCAGCAGCGTAGACAGGGATCAGCCCCAGCATTTT.